This T cell receptor beta chain was recovered during a study of cytomegalovirus exposure and HLA in healthy donors. Use of 60 Vbeta and 13 Jbeta primers characterized the PCR. Repertoires were generated with immunoSEQ multiplex PCR, while TCRdb's copy carries only in-frame clones and drops some. The listing contains over 200,000 clones. CDR1 is MNHNY, CDR2 SVGAGI, per germline (reference sequence). V was clipped by 2 bases and J by 10 bases; unmatched bases: 6. The CDR3 spans 15 residues. The V and J genes are TRBV6-6 and TRBJ1-6, with 9 nucleotides matching TRBD1. The sequence derives from a woman in her thirties in good health and CMV-seropositive. Source material: PBMCs. For the CDR3, the DNA is TGTGCCAGCAGTTACGAGGGACAGGGAGGATCACCCCTCCACTTT. It codes for CASSYEGQGGSPLHF.